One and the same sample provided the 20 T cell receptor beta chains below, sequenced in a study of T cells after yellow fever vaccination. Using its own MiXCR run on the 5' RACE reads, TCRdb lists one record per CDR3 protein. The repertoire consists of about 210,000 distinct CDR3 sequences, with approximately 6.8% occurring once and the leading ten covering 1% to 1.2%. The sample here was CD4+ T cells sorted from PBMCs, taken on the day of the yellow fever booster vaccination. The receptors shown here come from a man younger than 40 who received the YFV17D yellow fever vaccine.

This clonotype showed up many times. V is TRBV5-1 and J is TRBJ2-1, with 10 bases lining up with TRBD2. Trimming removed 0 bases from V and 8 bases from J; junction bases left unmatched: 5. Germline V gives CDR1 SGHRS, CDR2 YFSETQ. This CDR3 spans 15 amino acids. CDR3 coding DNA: TGCGCCAGCAGCTTGGCCCTAGCGGGAGTTGATGAGCAGTTCTTC. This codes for CASSLALAGVDEQFF.

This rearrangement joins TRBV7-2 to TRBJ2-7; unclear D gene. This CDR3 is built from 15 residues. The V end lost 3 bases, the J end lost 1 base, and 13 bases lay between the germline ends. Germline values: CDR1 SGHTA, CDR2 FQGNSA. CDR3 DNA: TGTGCCAGCAGCTTTGTATCGCAGGCTTCCTACGAGCAGTACTTC. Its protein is CASSFVSQASYEQYF.

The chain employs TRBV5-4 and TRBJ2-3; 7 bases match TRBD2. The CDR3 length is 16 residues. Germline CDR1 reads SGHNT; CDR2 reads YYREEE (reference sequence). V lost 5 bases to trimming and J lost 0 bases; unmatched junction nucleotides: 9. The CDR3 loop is CASSPKLAESTDTQYF. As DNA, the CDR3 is TGTGCCAGCAGTCCGAAGCTAGCGGAAAGCACAGATACGCAGTATTTT.

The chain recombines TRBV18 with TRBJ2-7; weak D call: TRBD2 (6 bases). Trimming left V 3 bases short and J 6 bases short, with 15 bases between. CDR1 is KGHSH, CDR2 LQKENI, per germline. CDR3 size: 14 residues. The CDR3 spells CASSPEWEAGEQYF. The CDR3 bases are TGTGCCAGCTCACCCGAGTGGGAGGCTGGCGAGCAGTACTTC.

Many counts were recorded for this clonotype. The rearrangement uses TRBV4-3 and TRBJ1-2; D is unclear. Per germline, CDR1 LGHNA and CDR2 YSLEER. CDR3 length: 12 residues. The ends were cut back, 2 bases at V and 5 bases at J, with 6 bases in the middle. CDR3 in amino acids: CASSQKGYGYTF. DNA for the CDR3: TGCGCCAGCAGCCAAAAGGGATATGGCTACACCTTC.

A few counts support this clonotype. CDR3 region: CSAPDASGRATDTQYF. The DNA for the CDR3 is TGCAGTGCTCCAGACGCTAGCGGGAGGGCCACAGATACGCAGTATTTT. The rearrangement uses TRBV20-1 and TRBJ2-3; 12 bases are shared with TRBD2. V was clipped by 5 bases and J by 2 bases; unmatched bases: 8. The CDR3 is 16 residues long. The germline CDR1 and CDR2 sequences are DFQATT and SNEGSKA (reference sequence).

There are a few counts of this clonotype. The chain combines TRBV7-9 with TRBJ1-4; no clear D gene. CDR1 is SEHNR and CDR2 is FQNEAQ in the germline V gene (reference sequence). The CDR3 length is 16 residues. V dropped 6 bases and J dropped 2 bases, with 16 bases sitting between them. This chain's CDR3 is CASRSRAAVTNEKLFF. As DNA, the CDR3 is TGTGCCAGCAGGTCTAGGGCGGCCGTTACTAATGAAAAACTGTTTTTT.

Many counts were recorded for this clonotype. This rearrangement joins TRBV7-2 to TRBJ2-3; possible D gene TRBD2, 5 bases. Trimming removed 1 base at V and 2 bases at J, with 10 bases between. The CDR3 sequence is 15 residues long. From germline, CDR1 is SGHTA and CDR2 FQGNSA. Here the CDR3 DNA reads TGTGCCAGCAGCTTAGTAGCGCAATACACAGATACGCAGTATTTT. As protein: CASSLVAQYTDTQYF.

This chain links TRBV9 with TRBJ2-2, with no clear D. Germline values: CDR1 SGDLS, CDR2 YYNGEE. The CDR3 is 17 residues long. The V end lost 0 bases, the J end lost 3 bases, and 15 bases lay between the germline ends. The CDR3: CASSVAPQPAYTGELFF. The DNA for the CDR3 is TGTGCCAGCAGCGTAGCTCCCCAGCCCGCTTACACCGGGGAGCTGTTTTTT.

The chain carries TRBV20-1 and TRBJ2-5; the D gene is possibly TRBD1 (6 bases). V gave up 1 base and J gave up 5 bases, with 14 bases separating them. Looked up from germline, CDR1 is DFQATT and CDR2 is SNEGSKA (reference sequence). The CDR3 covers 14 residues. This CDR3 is CSARVTGMPETQYF. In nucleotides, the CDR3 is TGCAGTGCTAGAGTTACAGGGATGCCGGAGACCCAGTACTTC.

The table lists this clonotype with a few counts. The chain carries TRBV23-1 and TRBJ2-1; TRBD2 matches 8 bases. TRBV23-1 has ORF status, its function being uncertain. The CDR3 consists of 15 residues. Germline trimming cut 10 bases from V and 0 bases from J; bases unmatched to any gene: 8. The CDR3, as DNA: TGCGCCACCGAGGGGCGGGAGGCCTCCTACAATGAGCAGTTCTTC. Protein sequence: CATEGREASYNEQFF.

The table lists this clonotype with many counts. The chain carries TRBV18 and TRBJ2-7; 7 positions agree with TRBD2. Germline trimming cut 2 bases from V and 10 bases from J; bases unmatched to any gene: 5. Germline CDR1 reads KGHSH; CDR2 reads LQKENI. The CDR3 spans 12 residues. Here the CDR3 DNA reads TGTGCCAGCTCACCAGAATTAGCGGGCCAGTACTTC. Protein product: CASSPELAGQYF.

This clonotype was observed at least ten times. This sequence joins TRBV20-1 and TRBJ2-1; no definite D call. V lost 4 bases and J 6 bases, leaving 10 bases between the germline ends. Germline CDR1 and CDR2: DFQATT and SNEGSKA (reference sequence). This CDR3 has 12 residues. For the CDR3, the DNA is TGCAGTGCTACCCGAGGCCGCAATGAGCAGTTCTTC. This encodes CSATRGRNEQFF.

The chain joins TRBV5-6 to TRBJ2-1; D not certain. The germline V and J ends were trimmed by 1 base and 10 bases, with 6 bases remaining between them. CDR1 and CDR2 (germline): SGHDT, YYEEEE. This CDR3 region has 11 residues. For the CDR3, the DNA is TGTGCCAGCAGCTTGAATCGGGAGCAGTTCTTC. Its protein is CASSLNREQFF.

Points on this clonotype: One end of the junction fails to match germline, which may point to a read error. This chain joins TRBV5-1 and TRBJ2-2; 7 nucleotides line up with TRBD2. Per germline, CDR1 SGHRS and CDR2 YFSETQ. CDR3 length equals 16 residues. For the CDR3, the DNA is TGCGCCTGCAGCTTGTTCGTGGGAGGGGACACCGGGGAGCTGTTTTTT. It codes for CACSLFVGGDTGELFF.

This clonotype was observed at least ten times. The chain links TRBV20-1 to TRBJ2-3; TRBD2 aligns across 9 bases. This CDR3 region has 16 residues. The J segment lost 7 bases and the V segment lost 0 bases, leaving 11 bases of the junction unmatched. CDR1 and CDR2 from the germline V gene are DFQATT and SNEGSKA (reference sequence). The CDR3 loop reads CSARDQGLAGLNTQYF. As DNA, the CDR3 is TGCAGTGCTAGAGATCAGGGGCTAGCGGGGTTGAATACGCAGTATTTT.

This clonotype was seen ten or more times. CDR3 protein: CASSFSGRTNEQFF. The CDR3 DNA reads TGTGCCAGCAGCTTTAGCGGGAGGACCAATGAGCAGTTCTTC. The chain uses TRBV12-3 or TRBV12-4 and TRBJ2-1; 10 positions match TRBD2. CDR3 length: 14 residues. The V and J ends lost 6 bases and 6 bases, in that order; junction bases with no gene match: 5.

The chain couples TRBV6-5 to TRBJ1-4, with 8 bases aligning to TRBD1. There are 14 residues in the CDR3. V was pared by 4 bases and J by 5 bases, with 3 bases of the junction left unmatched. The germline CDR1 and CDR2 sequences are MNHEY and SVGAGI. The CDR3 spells CASSWGDRNEKLFF. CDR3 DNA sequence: TGTGCCAGCAGTTGGGGGGACAGGAATGAAAAACTGTTTTTT.

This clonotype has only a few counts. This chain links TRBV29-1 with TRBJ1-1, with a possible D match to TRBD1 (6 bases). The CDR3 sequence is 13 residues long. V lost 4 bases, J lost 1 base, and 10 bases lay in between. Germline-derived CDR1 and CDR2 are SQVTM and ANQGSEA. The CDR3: CSVGEGQNTEAFF. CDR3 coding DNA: TGCAGCGTTGGGGAGGGACAGAACACTGAAGCTTTCTTT.

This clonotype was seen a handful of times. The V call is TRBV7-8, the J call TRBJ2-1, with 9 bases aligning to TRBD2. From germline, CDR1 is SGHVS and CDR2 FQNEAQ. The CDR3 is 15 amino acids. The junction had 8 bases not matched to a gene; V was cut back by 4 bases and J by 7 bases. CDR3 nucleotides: TGTGCCAGCAGCTGGGGGACTAGCCCATTTAATGAGCAGTTCTTC. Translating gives CASSWGTSPFNEQFF.